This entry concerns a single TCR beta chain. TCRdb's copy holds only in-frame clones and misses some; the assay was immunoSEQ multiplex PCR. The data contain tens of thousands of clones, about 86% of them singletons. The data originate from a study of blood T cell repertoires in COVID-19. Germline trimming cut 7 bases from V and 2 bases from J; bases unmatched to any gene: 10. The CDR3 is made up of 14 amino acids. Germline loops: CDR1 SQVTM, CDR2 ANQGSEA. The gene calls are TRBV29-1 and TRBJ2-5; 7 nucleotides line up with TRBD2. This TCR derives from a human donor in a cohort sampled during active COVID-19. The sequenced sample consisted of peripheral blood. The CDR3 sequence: CSAGGRTRQETQYF. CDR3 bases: TGCAGCGCGGGAGGCCGGACTCGACAAGAGACCCAGTACTTC.